These 7 T cell receptor beta chains were all obtained from the same sample, sequenced in a study of blood T cell repertoires in COVID-19. Measured with immunoSEQ multiplex PCR; TCRdb has only the in-frame clones, and not every one. The sample holds fewer than 150,000 clones, about 87% seen once. The sequenced sample consisted of peripheral blood. All receptors derive from a human donor in a cohort sampled during active COVID-19.

This chain links TRBV9 with TRBJ2-5; possible D gene TRBD2, 5 bases. The CDR3 has 14 residues. Germline CDR1 reads SGDLS; CDR2 reads YYNGEE. Between the trimmed V and J ends, which lost 4 bases and 5 bases, there was a span of 15 bases. The CDR3, as DNA: TGTGCCAGCAGCATGGCGCAAAGAGGGGAGACCCAGTACTTC. Protein product: CASSMAQRGETQYF.

This clone appeared a few times. This rearrangement joins TRBV4-1 to TRBJ1-5, with TRBD1 matching 7 bases. This CDR3 comprises 14 residues. V lost 1 base and J lost 5; bases outside the gene matches: 2. Germline CDR1 is MGHRA and CDR2 is YSYEKL. CDR3 DNA sequence: TGCGCCAGCAGCCAAGGCACAGGGGATCAGCCCCAGCATTTT. Translated, it gives CASSQGTGDQPQHF.

In nucleotides, the CDR3 is TGTGCCAGCAGCAGGGACAGGGCGGTCAATGAAAAACTGTTTTTT. Residues: CASSRDRAVNEKLFF. V is TRBV6-5 and J is TRBJ1-4, with 9 positions matching TRBD1. The CDR3 extends over 15 amino acids. V lost 6 bases, J lost 5 bases, and 7 bases stayed unmatched. Germline assignment: CDR1 MNHEY and CDR2 SVGAGI.

This clone was found a few times. V is TRBV1 and J is TRBJ2-3; the listed D gene, TRBD1, was not tested against the DNA. TRBV1 is labeled a pseudogene. The CDR3 runs to 14 residues. The CDR3 spells CTSSQDQDRDTQYF. For the CDR3, the DNA is TGCACCAGCAGCCAAGATCAGGACAGGGATACGCAGTATTTT.

V and J are TRBV7-9 and TRBJ2-7, with a tentative D call TRBD1 (5 bases). CDR3 length: 12 residues. Germline assignment: CDR1 SEHNR and CDR2 FQNEAQ (reference sequence). V was cut by 4 bases and J by 4 bases, with 8 bases left in between. CDR3 in DNA: TGTGCCAGCAGCTCCCAGGGTTACGAGCAGTACTTC. It encodes CASSSQGYEQYF.

V and J are TRBV6-5 and TRBJ2-7; possible D gene TRBD2, 6 bases. The germline V gene has CDR1 MNHEY and CDR2 SVGAGI. The V gene lost 4 bases and the J gene lost 3 bases, with 10 bases spanning the gap. The CDR3 has 13 amino acids. The CDR3 loop is CASSLGLHYEQYF. Written as DNA, the CDR3 is TGTGCCAGCAGTTTGGGACTGCACTACGAGCAGTACTTC.

The table lists this clone with a count of one. V and J are TRBV28 and TRBJ2-7, with a tentative D call TRBD2 (5 bases). CDR3 length equals 14 residues. Germline V lookup: CDR1 MDHEN, CDR2 SYDVKM. Trimming cost V 5 bases and J 7 bases, with 18 bases left between them. Here the CDR3 DNA reads TGTGCCAGCAGTCCGGGCCTCGGGGTTTTTGAGCAGTACTTC. Protein sequence: CASSPGLGVFEQYF. The variable domain in full, with the rest retrieved from reference TRBV28 and TRBJ2-7, is DVKVTQSSRYLVKRTGEKVFLECVQDMDHENMFWYRQDPGLGLRLIYFSYDVKMKEKGDIPEGYSVSREKKERFSLILESASTNQTSMYLCASSPGLGVFEQYFGPGTRLTVT.